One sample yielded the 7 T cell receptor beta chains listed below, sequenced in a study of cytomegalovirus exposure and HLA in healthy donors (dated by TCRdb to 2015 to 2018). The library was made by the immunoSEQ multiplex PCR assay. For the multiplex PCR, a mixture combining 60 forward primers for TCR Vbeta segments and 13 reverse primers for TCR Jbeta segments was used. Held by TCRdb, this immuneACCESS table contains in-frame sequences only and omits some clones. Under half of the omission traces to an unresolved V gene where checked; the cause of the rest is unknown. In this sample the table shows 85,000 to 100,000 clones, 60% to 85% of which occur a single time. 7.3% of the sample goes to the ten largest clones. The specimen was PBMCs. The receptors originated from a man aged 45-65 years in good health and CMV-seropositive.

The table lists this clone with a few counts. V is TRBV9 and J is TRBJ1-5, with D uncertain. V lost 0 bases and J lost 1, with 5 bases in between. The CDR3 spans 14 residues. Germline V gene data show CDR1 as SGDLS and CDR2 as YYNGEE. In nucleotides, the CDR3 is TGTGCCAGCAGCGTAGGGCCGAGCAATCAGCCCCAGCATTTT. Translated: CASSVGPSNQPQHF.

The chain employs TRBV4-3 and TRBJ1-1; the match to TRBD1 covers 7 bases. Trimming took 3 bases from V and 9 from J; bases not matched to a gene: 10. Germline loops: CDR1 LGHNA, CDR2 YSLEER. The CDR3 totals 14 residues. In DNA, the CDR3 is TGCGCCAGCAGCCAGACATCCGGGACAGCAAAAGCTTTCTTT. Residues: CASSQTSGTAKAFF.

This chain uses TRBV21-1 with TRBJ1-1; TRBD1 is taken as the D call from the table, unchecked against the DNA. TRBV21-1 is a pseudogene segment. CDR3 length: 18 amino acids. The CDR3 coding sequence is TGTGCCAGCAGCAAAGCTGTCGCCCGGGACAGGGCCCCCGATGAAGCTTTCTTT. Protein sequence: CASSKAVARDRAPDEAFF.

CDR3 loop: CATSSPGGGVKAGYTF. The CDR3 nucleotides are TGTGCCACCAGCAGTCCCGGCGGGGGCGTTAAAGCCGGCTACACCTTC. The chain uses TRBV15 and TRBJ1-2; weak D call: TRBD1 (6 bases). V shed 3 bases and J shed 8 bases, with 22 bases lying between them. CDR1 is LNHNV, CDR2 YYDKDF, per germline (reference sequence). The CDR3 extends over 16 amino acids.

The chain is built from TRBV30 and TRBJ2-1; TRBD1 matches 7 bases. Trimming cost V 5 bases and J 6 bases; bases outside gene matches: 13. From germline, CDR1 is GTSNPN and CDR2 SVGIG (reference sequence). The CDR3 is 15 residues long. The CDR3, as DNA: TGTGCCTGGGCCCGACAGGGTATCGTGAGCAATGAGCAGTTCTTC. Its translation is CAWARQGIVSNEQFF. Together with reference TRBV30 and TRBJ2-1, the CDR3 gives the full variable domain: SQTIHQWPATLVQPVGSPLSLECTVEGTSNPNLYWYRQAAGRGLQLLFYSVGIGQISSEVPQNLSASRPQDRQFILSSKKLLLSDSGFYLCAWARQGIVSNEQFFGPGTRLTVL.

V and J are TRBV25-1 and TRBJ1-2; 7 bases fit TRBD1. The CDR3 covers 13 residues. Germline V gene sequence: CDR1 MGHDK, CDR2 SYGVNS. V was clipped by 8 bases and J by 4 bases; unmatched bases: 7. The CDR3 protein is CASSRTGSYGYTF. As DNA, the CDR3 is TGTGCCAGCTCACGGACAGGAAGCTATGGCTACACCTTC.

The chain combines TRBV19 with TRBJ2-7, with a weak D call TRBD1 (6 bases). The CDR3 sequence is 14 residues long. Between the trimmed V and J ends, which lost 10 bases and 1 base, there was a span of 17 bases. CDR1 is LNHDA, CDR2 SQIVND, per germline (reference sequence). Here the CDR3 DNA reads TGTGCCACCCAAGACAGGTGGAAATCCTACGAGCAGTACTTC. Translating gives CATQDRWKSYEQYF.